A single sample is the source of the 32 T cell receptor beta chains below, sequenced in a study of blood T cell repertoires in COVID-19. TCRdb's copy holds only in-frame clones and misses some; the assay was immunoSEQ multiplex PCR. The sample lists roughly 150,000 clones, around 85% occurring once. Specimen: peripheral blood. Every receptor here comes from a woman aged 70 to 79 with acute or convalescent COVID-19.

The gene calls are TRBV4-2 and TRBJ2-2, with D tentatively TRBD2 (6 bases). Per germline, CDR1 LGHNA and CDR2 YNFKEQ. This CDR3 is 14 amino acids long. Trimming took off 0 bases at V and 5 bases at J, with 7 bases between the two ends. CDR3 sequence: CASSQDGGTGELFF. In nucleotides, the CDR3 is TGTGCCAGCAGCCAAGACGGAGGGACCGGGGAGCTGTTTTTT.

This chain links TRBV3-1 (or the pseudogene TRBV3-2) with TRBJ2-6, with no clear D. Per the germline V gene, CDR1 is LGHDT and CDR2 is YNNKEL (reference sequence). The CDR3 is made up of 16 amino acids. The V end was cut by 1 base, the J end by 1 base, with 8 bases between. CDR3 DNA: TGTGCCAGCAGCCAAGGAGTGTCTTCTGGGGCCAACGTCCTGACTTTC. Its translation is CASSQGVSSGANVLTF.

This clone was observed a few times. The chain links TRBV4-2 to TRBJ2-7; 8 bases are shared with TRBD1. V dropped 0 bases and J dropped 2; count of bases not matched to a gene: 6. Germline CDR1 reads LGHNA; CDR2 reads YNFKEQ. CDR3 length: 16 amino acids. CDR3 sequence: CASSQDPGTGAYEQYF. The CDR3 nucleotides read TGTGCCAGCAGCCAAGATCCCGGGACAGGAGCCTACGAGCAGTACTTC.

The rearrangement uses TRBV6-5 and TRBJ2-7, with D perhaps TRBD1 (6 bases). CDR3 size: 14 residues. Germline loops: CDR1 MNHEY, CDR2 SVGAGI. Trimming pared 2 bases from V and 4 bases from J, leaving 12 bases between. CDR3 DNA sequence: TGTGCCAGCAGTTACGGGGCACAGGGTTACGAGCAGTACTTC. This codes for CASSYGAQGYEQYF.

The chain combines TRBV5-4 with TRBJ2-7; 8 bases are a match to TRBD2. With V trimmed by 7 bases and J by 6 bases, 12 bases remained unmatched. Germline CDR1 SGHNT, CDR2 YYREEE (reference sequence). The CDR3 is made up of 14 amino acids. CDR3 loop: CASGTGGALSEQYF. DNA for the CDR3: TGTGCCAGCGGCACCGGGGGGGCCCTAAGCGAGCAGTACTTC.

The rearrangement links TRBV3-1 (or the pseudogene TRBV3-2) to TRBJ2-5, with TRBD1 matching 7 bases. The CDR3 has 13 amino acids. V was clipped by 6 bases and J by 5 bases; unmatched bases: 6. Germline V lookup: CDR1 LGHDT, CDR2 YNNKEL (reference sequence). The CDR3 DNA is TGTGCCAGCAGGCAACAGGGGTTGGAGACCCAGTACTTC. Translated, it gives CASRQQGLETQYF.

The chain couples TRBV21-1 to TRBJ1-5; the table's D call of TRBD1 was not tested on the DNA. TRBV21-1 constitutes a pseudogene. The CDR3 length is 15 residues. CDR3 amino acids: CASSFTGGFNQPQHF. The CDR3, as DNA: TGTGCCAGCAGCTTCACAGGGGGGTTCAATCAGCCCCAGCATTTT.

The V gene is TRBV30, the J gene TRBJ2-4; D is unresolved. Trimming removed 4 bases at V and 6 bases at J, with 10 bases between. Looked up from germline, CDR1 is GTSNPN and CDR2 is SVGIG (reference sequence). The CDR3 runs 12 residues. CDR3 in DNA: TGTGCCTGGAAACTCCTCGGAAACATTCAGTACTTC. The encoded protein is CAWKLLGNIQYF.

This clone was observed a single time. This chain uses TRBV28 with TRBJ2-7; 9 bases are shared with TRBD2. This CDR3 is built from 16 residues. The junction had 13 bases not matched to a gene; V was cut back by 7 bases and J by 3 bases. Looked up from germline, CDR1 is MDHEN and CDR2 is SYDVKM. The CDR3 DNA reads as TGTGCCAGCACCGCACTACGACTAGCGGCAAGCTACGAGCAGTACTTC. Protein: CASTALRLAASYEQYF.

CDR3 in DNA: TGTGCCACCAGTGATCCAAGACAGGGTTCCGATACGCAGTATTTT. Protein: CATSDPRQGSDTQYF. The genes are TRBV24-1 and TRBJ2-3; 7 bases fit TRBD1. Germline V gives CDR1 KGHDR, CDR2 SFDVKD. This CDR3 is built from 15 residues. Trimming took 3 bases from V and 6 from J; bases not matched to a gene: 8.

The genes are TRBV27 and TRBJ2-7; TRBD1 aligns across 9 bases. This CDR3 is 16 amino acids long. Germline-derived CDR1 and CDR2 are MNHEY and SMNVEV (reference sequence). With V trimmed by 2 bases and J by 4 bases, 9 bases remained unmatched. The CDR3 region has the DNA TGTGCCAGCAGTTTACACCGGGACAGGGCGAATTACGAGCAGTACTTC. Encoded protein: CASSLHRDRANYEQYF.

On this clone itself: Different DNA sequences within this sample yield the same CDR3. This chain joins TRBV5-1 and TRBJ1-1; D remains unclear. Germline V CDR1 and CDR2: SGHRS, YFSETQ. Trimming removed 0 bases at V and 3 bases at J, with 9 bases between. The CDR3 contains 14 residues. The CDR3 DNA reads as TGCGCCAGCAGCTTGGGGCAGACTTACACTGAAGCTTTCTTT. Translating gives CASSLGQTYTEAFF.

This chain links TRBV6-2 or TRBV6-3 with TRBJ1-5; TRBD1 might be the D (5 bases). Germline-derived CDR1 and CDR2 are MNHEY and SVGEGT. Trimming took 2 bases from V and 4 from J, leaving 15 bases between them. The CDR3 covers 16 residues. The CDR3 spells CASSYGRANKNQPQHF. The CDR3 region has the DNA TGTGCCAGCAGTTACGGCAGGGCCAACAAAAATCAGCCCCAGCATTTT.

The J gene is TRBJ1-4, the V gene TRBV6-5, with 7 positions matching TRBD1. The ends lost 5 bases at V and 14 bases at J; junction bases unmatched: 11. The CDR3 has 13 residues. The germline V gene encodes CDR1 MNHEY and CDR2 SVGAGI. The CDR3 loop reads CASSSTGVVGLFF. DNA for the CDR3: TGTGCCAGCAGTAGCACAGGGGTGGTGGGGCTGTTTTTT.

This chain links TRBV2 with TRBJ2-3; TRBD2 matches at 8 bases. Germline CDR1 SNHLY, CDR2 FYNNEI. Losses at the gene ends were 5 bases for V and 2 bases for J; bases not matched to a gene: 9. The CDR3 contains 16 residues. The CDR3 protein is CASSSLAGSYTDTQYF. The CDR3 DNA sequence: TGTGCCAGCAGTTCTTTAGCGGGATCCTACACAGATACGCAGTATTTT.

This chain connects TRBV6-5 to TRBJ2-7, with 8 bases that match TRBD1. CDR1 and CDR2 from the germline V gene are MNHEY and SVGAGI. V lost 7 bases and J lost 0; bases outside the gene matches: 8. This CDR3 spans 15 amino acids. CDR3 nucleotide sequence: TGTGCCAGCATACAGGACAGGGCCCCCTCCTACGAGCAGTACTTC. Amino acids: CASIQDRAPSYEQYF.

The rearrangement joins TRBV7-8 to TRBJ2-1; D may be TRBD2 (5 bases). Germline-derived CDR1 and CDR2 are SGHVS and FQNEAQ. Trimming removed 4 bases from V and 1 base from J, with 14 bases in between. The CDR3 sequence is 16 residues long. The CDR3 DNA is TGTGCCAGCAGCTCCACTATGGAGGCATCCTACAATGAGCAGTTCTTC. This encodes CASSSTMEASYNEQFF.

The chain carries TRBV28 and TRBJ2-3, with TRBD1 identical over 10 bases. The CDR3 length is 15 residues. In germline, CDR1 is MDHEN, CDR2 SYDVKM. With 6 bases clipped from V and 1 base from J, the junction kept 4 bases outside the gene matches. CDR3 region: CASSAGTGGTDTQYF. The CDR3 nucleotides are TGTGCCAGCAGCGCCGGGACAGGGGGCACAGATACGCAGTATTTT.

The chain joins TRBV6-2 or TRBV6-3 to TRBJ2-1; 7 bases fit TRBD2. Trimming took 4 bases from V and 7 from J; bases not matched to a gene: 7. CDR1 and CDR2 (germline): MNHEY, SVGEGT. The CDR3 extends over 14 amino acids. The CDR3 bases are TGTGCCAGCAGTTCAGTAGCGGGCCATAATGAGCAGTTCTTC. It is translated as CASSSVAGHNEQFF.

This chain joins TRBV11-2 and TRBJ1-1; TRBD1 is a possible D gene (5 bases). Germline values: CDR1 SGHAT, CDR2 FQNNGV. Trimming took 5 bases from V and 1 from J, leaving 11 bases between them. The CDR3 consists of 14 residues. The CDR3 here is CASSPGERNTEAFF. The CDR3 nucleotides are TGTGCCAGCAGCCCGGGGGAGAGGAACACTGAAGCTTTCTTT.

The chain employs TRBV27 and TRBJ2-7, with TRBD2 matching 7 bases. The CDR3 covers 15 residues. Trimming cost V 3 bases and J 3 bases; bases outside gene matches: 8. Germline CDR1 and CDR2: MNHEY and SMNVEV (reference sequence). The CDR3 bases are TGTGCCAGCAGTTTTCAGTGGGGGGGTAGCTACGAGCAGTACTTC. This gives the protein CASSFQWGGSYEQYF.

The chain carries TRBV11-2 and TRBJ1-4; 7 nucleotides align to TRBD1. The CDR3 has 16 residues. Trimming at V came to 5 bases and at J to 13 bases, leaving 19 bases not matched to a gene. Per germline, CDR1 SGHAT and CDR2 FQNNGV. CDR3 sequence reads: CASSKATKGAHLGLFF. CDR3 nucleotide sequence: TGTGCCAGCAGCAAAGCGACAAAGGGGGCGCATCTCGGACTGTTTTTT.

The chain is built from TRBV6-5 and TRBJ1-2, with D perhaps matching TRBD1 (6 bases). The CDR3 contains 14 residues. The V and J ends lost 6 bases and 2 bases respectively, with 13 bases between them. Per the germline V gene, CDR1 is MNHEY and CDR2 is SVGAGI. The CDR3 sequence: CASRQQGRNYGYTF. The CDR3 DNA reads as TGTGCCAGCAGACAACAGGGACGGAACTATGGCTACACCTTC.

This clone was recorded a few times. The V and J genes are TRBV6-4 and TRBJ2-3; 8 bases line up with TRBD2. V was pared by 2 bases and J by 2 bases, with 3 bases of the junction left unmatched. Germline CDR1 MRHNA, CDR2 SNTAGT. The length of the CDR3 is 15 residues. CDR3 in DNA: TGTGCCAGCAGTGACACGGGGGGGCTCACAGATACGCAGTATTTT. This encodes CASSDTGGLTDTQYF.

J is TRBJ1-5 and V is TRBV5-4; tentative D call: TRBD1 (5 bases). The CDR3 is 15 amino acids. V was clipped by 4 bases and J by 1 base, with 12 bases between them. Germline values: CDR1 SGHNT, CDR2 YYREEE (reference sequence). The chain's CDR3 is CASSPRPGSNQPQHF. CDR3 in DNA: TGTGCCAGCAGCCCTAGACCAGGGAGCAATCAGCCCCAGCATTTT.

The rearrangement uses TRBV3-1 (or the pseudogene TRBV3-2) and TRBJ2-2; 8 bases align to TRBD1. The CDR3 runs 15 residues. The germline gives CDR1 LGHDT, CDR2 YNNKEL (reference sequence). J was trimmed by 4 bases and V by 5 bases; bases with no gene match: 6. CDR3 coding DNA: TGTGCCAGCAGCTATGGACAGGGTAGCACCGGGGAGCTGTTTTTT. Translating gives CASSYGQGSTGELFF.

This clone was seen more than once but under ten times. The chain recombines TRBV27 with TRBJ1-4, with D possibly matching TRBD1 (6 bases). Germline V gene lookup returns CDR1 MNHEY and CDR2 SMNVEV (reference sequence). The CDR3 length is 14 residues. Trimming removed 3 bases from V and 5 bases from J, with 10 bases in between. CDR3 in amino acids: CASSFTRGNEKLFF. In nucleotides, the CDR3 is TGTGCCAGCAGTTTTACTAGGGGGAATGAAAAACTGTTTTTT.

The rearrangement joins TRBV3-1 (or the pseudogene TRBV3-2) to TRBJ1-1, with a weak D call TRBD1 (5 bases). Germline CDR1 reads LGHDT; CDR2 reads YNNKEL (reference sequence). The CDR3 covers 13 residues. With 2 bases removed from V and 11 bases from J, the gap between germline ends came to 15 bases. DNA for the CDR3: TGTGCCAGCAGCCAACTTCGGGGGGTTGGTGCTTTCTTT. Translated: CASSQLRGVGAFF.

The chain employs TRBV7-2 and TRBJ2-7; 9 positions match TRBD2. The CDR3 sequence is 14 residues long. Germline trimming cut 5 bases from V and 0 bases from J; bases unmatched to any gene: 2. Germline loops: CDR1 SGHTA, CDR2 FQGNSA. The CDR3 loop is CASSPSGISYEQYF. CDR3 DNA sequence: TGTGCCAGCAGCCCTAGCGGGATCTCCTACGAGCAGTACTTC.

About this clone: The same CDR3 also results from other DNA sequences found in this sample. This chain connects TRBV5-1 to TRBJ1-1; no firm D call. The CDR3 has 15 amino acids. Trimming stripped 0 bases from V and 2 bases from J, with 11 bases between. Germline values: CDR1 SGHRS, CDR2 YFSETQ. CDR3 DNA sequence: TGCGCCAGCAGCTTGGATAGGACGGGAAACACTGAAGCTTTCTTT. This gives the protein CASSLDRTGNTEAFF.

The gene calls are TRBV9 and TRBJ2-4; D is uncertain. Germline V gene lookup returns CDR1 SGDLS and CDR2 YYNGEE. The CDR3 has 16 residues. Between the trimmed V and J ends, which lost 1 base and 3 bases, there was a span of 14 bases. The CDR3 sequence: CASSVSFGLNKNIQYF. In DNA, the CDR3 is TGTGCCAGCAGCGTAAGTTTCGGTCTGAACAAAAACATTCAGTACTTC.

This chain joins TRBV5-1 and TRBJ2-1; 9 bases align to TRBD1. Unmatched junction bases numbered 6, after V lost 0 bases and J lost 8 bases. This CDR3 has 15 residues. Germline values: CDR1 SGHRS, CDR2 YFSETQ. This chain's CDR3 is CASSLEGQGNDEQFF. The CDR3 DNA follows: TGCGCCAGCAGCTTGGAGGGACAGGGAAACGATGAGCAGTTCTTC. Full variable domain (remainder filled in from reference TRBV5-1 and TRBJ2-1): KAGVTQTPRYLIKTRGQQVTLSCSPISGHRSVSWYQQTPGQGLQFLFEYFSETQRNKGNFPGRFSGRQFSNSRSEMNVSTLELGDSALYLCASSLEGQGNDEQFFGPGTRLTVL.